A selection of T cell receptor beta chains follows, all from one sample in a study of cytomegalovirus exposure and HLA in healthy donors. Generated by immunoSEQ multiplex PCR, the TCRdb table keeps only in-frame clones and is missing some. The sample has roughly 170,000 clones, 77% seen once. The sequenced material came from PBMCs. The receptors originated from a woman younger than 45 in good health and CMV-seropositive. Each CDR3 is given with its conserved first and last residue. Fields, in order: clone size, D gene, J gene, V gene, CDR3 protein, CDR3 DNA. A D gene is named only where the DNA matches it firmly. Clone size is shown for a subset of rows, as once, few, many or a class of expanded clone.

size: .
D: TRBD1
J: TRBJ2-5
V: TRBV25-1
CDR3: CASSDLTGAQETQYF
DNA: TGTGCCAGCAGTGACCTAACAGGGGCCCAAGAGACCCAGTACTTC

size: .
D: TRBD1
J: TRBJ1-1
V: TRBV11-3
CDR3: CASYGTDMNTEAFF
DNA: TGTGCCAGCTACGGGACAGACATGAACACTGAAGCTTTCTTT

size: .
D: TRBD2
J: TRBJ2-7
V: TRBV6-5
CDR3: CASRESGRAGEQYF
DNA: TGTGCCAGCAGGGAAAGCGGGAGGGCTGGCGAGCAGTACTTC

size: .
D: TRBD2
J: TRBJ2-5
V: TRBV10-3
CDR3: CAISAIGSGSQETQYF
DNA: TGTGCCATCAGCGCCATAGGTAGCGGGAGTCAGGAGACCCAGTACTTC

size: .
D: .
J: TRBJ2-7
V: TRBV19
CDR3: CASSQGENLNYEQYF
DNA: TGTGCCAGTAGTCAGGGTGAAAACCTGAACTACGAGCAGTACTTC

size: .
D: TRBD1
J: TRBJ1-2
V: TRBV5-6
CDR3: CASRILQGQGYTF
DNA: TGTGCCAGCAGGATCTTACAGGGGCAGGGCTACACCTTC

size: .
D: .
J: TRBJ1-2
V: TRBV11-2
CDR3: CASSGTGVTPATYGYTF
DNA: TGTGCCAGCAGCGGCACGGGGGTGACCCCGGCGACCTATGGCTACACCTTC

size: .
D: .
J: TRBJ2-7
V: TRBV28
CDR3: CASSRGTVPYEQYF
DNA: TGTGCCAGCAGTCGCGGGACAGTACCCTACGAGCAGTACTTC

size: .
D: .
J: TRBJ1-1
V: TRBV30
CDR3: CAWNSENTEAFF
DNA: TGTGCCTGGAACAGTGAGAACACTGAAGCTTTCTTT

size: .
D: TRBD2
J: TRBJ2-3
V: TRBV7-9
CDR3: CASSLGASGVRTDTQYF
DNA: TGTGCCAGCAGCTTAGGAGCTAGCGGGGTCCGCACAGATACGCAGTATTTT

size: .
D: .
J: TRBJ2-2
V: TRBV4-1
CDR3: CASSPSARASTGELFF
DNA: TGCGCCAGCAGCCCCTCTGCCAGGGCCTCCACCGGGGAGCTGTTTTTT

size: .
D: .
J: TRBJ1-5
V: TRBV28
CDR3: CASEAGNQPQHF
DNA: TGTGCCAGCGAGGCCGGCAATCAGCCCCAGCATTTT

size: medium-sized
D: TRBD2
J: TRBJ2-1
V: TRBV7-8
CDR3: CASSSLAGGPASYNEQFF
DNA: TGTGCCAGCAGCTCCTTAGCGGGAGGGCCAGCCTCCTACAATGAGCAGTTCTTC

size: .
D: TRBD1
J: TRBJ1-2
V: TRBV28
CDR3: CAINDRGLGYGYTF
DNA: TGTGCCATTAACGACAGGGGGCTAGGCTATGGCTACACCTTC

size: .
D: .
J: TRBJ2-1
V: TRBV6-4
CDR3: CASSAAGGNEQFF
DNA: TGTGCCAGCAGTGCGGCAGGGGGGAATGAGCAGTTCTTC

size: .
D: TRBD1
J: TRBJ2-7
V: TRBV18
CDR3: CASREPGTGLSSYEQYF
DNA: TGTGCCAGCCGTGAGCCCGGGACAGGGTTAAGCTCCTACGAGCAGTACTTC

size: .
D: .
J: TRBJ2-3
V: TRBV6-4
CDR3: CASSHLTNEGTDTQYF
DNA: TGTGCCAGCAGTCACCTGACTAACGAGGGCACAGATACGCAGTATTTT

size: .
D: .
J: TRBJ1-1
V: TRBV5-6
CDR3: CASSFDRGDFRGTEAFF
DNA: TGTGCCAGCAGCTTTGATCGAGGGGACTTTCGTGGCACTGAAGCTTTCTTT

size: .
D: .
J: TRBJ2-3
V: TRBV28
CDR3: CASSLSDTQYF
DNA: TGTGCCAGCAGTTTATCTGATACGCAGTATTTT

size: .
D: .
J: TRBJ2-3
V: TRBV14
CDR3: CASSQDLGGTDTQYF
DNA: TGTGCCAGCAGCCAAGATTTAGGGGGCACAGATACGCAGTATTTT

size: .
D: TRBD1
J: TRBJ1-2
V: TRBV28
CDR3: CASSPRQGGYGYTF
DNA: TGTGCCAGCAGTCCTCGACAGGGGGGCTATGGCTACACCTTC

size: .
D: .
J: TRBJ2-5
V: TRBV11-3
CDR3: CASSPRGRIRGQETQYF
DNA: TGTGCCAGCAGCCCCCGGGGCAGGATCAGGGGCCAAGAGACCCAGTACTTC

size: .
D: .
J: TRBJ1-4
V: TRBV20-1
CDR3: CSASDSEKLFF
DNA: TGCAGTGCTAGTGACAGTGAAAAACTGTTTTTT

size: .
D: .
J: TRBJ2-7
V: TRBV27
CDR3: CASSSGLAYEQYF
DNA: TGTGCCAGCAGTTCGGGGCTAGCGTACGAGCAGTACTTC

size: .
D: TRBD1
J: TRBJ1-1
V: TRBV11-2
CDR3: CASSFRQGDLMNTEAFF
DNA: TGTGCCAGCAGCTTCCGACAGGGGGACCTTATGAACACTGAAGCTTTCTTT

size: .
D: TRBD1
J: TRBJ1-1
V: TRBV6-1
CDR3: CAGRDRANTEAFF
DNA: TGTGCCGGCCGGGACAGGGCGAACACTGAAGCTTTCTTT

size: once
D: TRBD2
J: TRBJ2-4
V: TRBV29-1
CDR3: CSVGEGKNIQYF
DNA: TGCAGCGTTGGGGAGGGCAAAAACATTCAGTACTTC

size: .
D: .
J: TRBJ2-2
V: TRBV9
CDR3: CASSIGAQGGTGELFF
DNA: TGTGCCAGCAGCATAGGGGCCCAGGGGGGTACCGGGGAGCTGTTTTTT

size: .
D: .
J: TRBJ1-2
V: TRBV9
CDR3: CASSVEGTTNYGYTF
DNA: TGTGCCAGCAGCGTAGAGGGGACAACTAACTATGGCTACACCTTC

size: .
D: TRBD2
J: TRBJ2-1
V: TRBV5-8
CDR3: CASSLEASGAYNEQFF
DNA: TGTGCCAGCAGCTTGGAGGCTAGCGGCGCCTACAATGAGCAGTTCTTC

size: .
D: .
J: TRBJ2-5
V: TRBV18
CDR3: CASSPQLDEETQYF
DNA: TGTGCCAGCTCACCCCAACTAGATGAGGAGACCCAGTACTTC

size: .
D: .
J: TRBJ1-1
V: TRBV9
CDR3: CASSSQKLGGTEAFF
DNA: TGTGCCAGCAGCTCGCAAAAACTGGGGGGGACTGAAGCTTTCTTT

size: once
D: .
J: TRBJ2-7
V: TRBV5-6
CDR3: CASSLAAGEQYF
DNA: TGTGCCAGCAGCTTGGCCGCAGGGGAGCAGTACTTC

size: .
D: .
J: TRBJ2-6
V: TRBV27
CDR3: CASRSGANVLTF
DNA: TGTGCCAGCCGCTCTGGGGCCAACGTCCTGACTTTC

size: .
D: TRBD2
J: TRBJ2-7
V: TRBV5-1
CDR3: CASSIAGSYEQYF
DNA: TGCGCCAGCAGCATAGCGGGAAGCTACGAGCAGTACTTC